This TCR beta chain stems from a study of T cell responses to AZD1222 COVID-19 vaccine. This clone has just a few counts. Assay used: immunoSEQ multiplex PCR; TCRdb lists only in-frame clones, some missing. The repertoire consists of about 150,000 clones, with about 91% occurring once and the leading ten covering roughly 3.5%. The germline V gene encodes CDR1 SNHLY and CDR2 FYNNEI. The CDR3 is made up of 14 amino acids. V trimming: 6 bases; J trimming: 8 bases; junction bases outside the gene matches: 6. The sequence was obtained from an adult in good health. The chain links TRBV2 to TRBJ2-1; 11 nucleotides align to TRBD2. The material sequenced was peripheral blood, taken on day 0 of MenACWY control vaccination. The DNA for the CDR3 is TGTGCCAGCAGCATTAGCGGGGGGGCCTATGAGCAGTTCTTC. This translates into CASSISGGAYEQFF.